These 14 T cell receptor beta chains were all obtained from the same sample, sequenced in a study of post-analysis software for immune sequencing data (dated by TCRdb to the mid-2010s). Study-level results and caveats: Four or five TRBV segments, including TRBV5-6, TRBV5-1 and TRBV20-1, were significantly more frequent in patients than controls.

Library construction relied on PCR. Data came from an Illumina HiSeq 2500. To reduce PCR and sequencing biases, unique molecular identifiers were built into the TCR beta cDNA libraries. The public reads were reanalyzed by TCRdb: fastp trimming at Q25, MiXCR alignment, in-frame beta chains only. Each record represents a unique CDR3 protein, reported with the most common genes and DNA among its rows. Within this sample are about 540,000 distinct CDR3 sequences, with around a third of them counted one time only. Approximately 6% of the sample comes from the top ten. Their antigens are not known. The specimen sequenced was blood. The receptors come from a girl aged 2 to 17 with multiple sclerosis.

This clonotype was seen a handful of times. As DNA, the CDR3 is TGCAGTGCTAGGATCTCAGATACGCAGTATTTT. It specifies CSARISDTQYF. V gene TRBV20-1 combines with J gene TRBJ2-3, with D uncertain. The ends were cut back, 3 bases at V and 4 bases at J, with 5 bases in the middle. The CDR3 is 11 amino acids. The germline V gene encodes CDR1 DFQATT and CDR2 SNEGSKA (reference sequence).

The chain employs TRBV10-2 and TRBJ2-7; possible D gene TRBD2, 5 bases. CDR1 WSHSY and CDR2 SAAADI come from the germline V gene. There are 16 residues in the CDR3. Trimming pared 3 bases from V and 0 bases from J, leaving 15 bases between. This CDR3 is CASSDPKSGSSYEQYF. The CDR3 nucleotides are TGCGCCAGCAGTGATCCAAAAAGCGGTAGCTCCTACGAGCAGTACTTC.

This clonotype was picked up a small number of times. The V and J genes are TRBV4-1 and TRBJ1-2, with a possible D match to TRBD1 (5 bases). In germline, CDR1 is MGHRA, CDR2 YSYEKL. CDR3 length equals 16 residues. Trimming shortened V by 0 bases and J by 0 bases, and 11 bases separated the two germline ends. CDR3 protein: CASSQDQGSANYGYTF. As DNA, the CDR3 is TGCGCCAGCAGCCAAGATCAGGGCAGTGCTAACTATGGCTACACCTTC.

The chain links TRBV4-1 to TRBJ1-5; 7 nucleotides align to TRBD1. Germline CDR1 MGHRA, CDR2 YSYEKL. This CDR3 spans 16 amino acids. With V trimmed by 3 bases and J by 3 bases, 8 bases remained unmatched. In DNA form, the CDR3 reads TGCGCCAGCAGCCACCCAATGGGACAGCCCAATCAGCCCCAGCATTTT. As protein: CASSHPMGQPNQPQHF.

The chain links TRBV11-2 to TRBJ2-4; tentative D call: TRBD2 (6 bases). Germline lookup yields CDR1 SGHAT and CDR2 FQNNGV. The V and J ends lost 5 bases and 1 base respectively, with 15 bases between them. This CDR3 has 16 amino acids. The CDR3 bases are TGTGCCAGCAGCCCCAGCGGGCACGGGGCCAAAAACATTCAGTACTTC. It yields the protein CASSPSGHGAKNIQYF.

This clonotype was found once. The V and J genes are TRBV7-8 and TRBJ1-1; D not resolved. The germline CDR1 and CDR2 sequences are SGHVS and FQNEAQ. V lost 0 bases, J lost 6 bases, and 17 bases lay in between. This CDR3 spans 16 amino acids. The CDR3 nucleotides read TGTGCCAGCAGCTTAGCCTTGGCAGCCGGATGGGCTGAAGCTTTCTTT. This gives the protein CASSLALAAGWAEAFF.

This chain links TRBV29-1 with TRBJ2-7, with D maybe TRBD1 (6 bases). The end of the DNA aligns better with TRBJ2-5, so the J call may be wrong. The CDR3 has 13 residues. Germline V gene sequence: CDR1 SQVTM, CDR2 ANQGSEA. The CDR3 coding sequence is TGCAGCGTTGGGTCTCCTAGGGGGGAGACCCAGTACTTC. It encodes CSVGSPRGETQYF.

This chain uses TRBV5-1 with TRBJ2-4; the D gene is possibly TRBD1 (6 bases). The CDR3 runs to 14 residues. Germline lookup yields CDR1 SGHRS and CDR2 YFSETQ. Trimming shortened V by 2 bases and J by 8 bases, and 14 bases separated the two germline ends. The CDR3 sequence: CASSFGQQRDIQYF. Here the CDR3 DNA reads TGCGCCAGCAGCTTCGGACAGCAAAGGGACATTCAGTACTTC.

The chain recombines TRBV7-3 with TRBJ2-3, with D maybe TRBD2 (6 bases). Trimming left V 5 bases short and J 1 base short, with 19 bases between. CDR3 length: 17 residues. Germline V gene lookup returns CDR1 SGHTA and CDR2 FQGTGA. CDR3 DNA sequence: TGTGCCAGCAGCCCAAGGCCTACTAGCCTTGGCACAGATACGCAGTATTTT. Its translation is CASSPRPTSLGTDTQYF.

In its sample, this clonotype was seen a few times. The rearrangement links TRBV29-1 to TRBJ2-7, with unresolved D. Germline V gene data show CDR1 as SQVTM and CDR2 as ANQGSEA. Trimming removed 6 bases from V and 0 bases from J, with 12 bases in between. The CDR3 loop spans 13 amino acids. This CDR3 is CSVVLLSSYEQYF. Written as DNA, the CDR3 is TGCAGCGTGGTCTTGCTTTCCTCCTACGAGCAGTACTTC.

At least ten counts were recorded for this clonotype. The chain joins TRBV11-2 to TRBJ2-7; D is possibly TRBD1 or TRBD2 (5 bases each). The DNA matches TRBJ2-4 better at its end, which makes the J call doubtful. From germline, CDR1 is SGHAT and CDR2 FQNNGV. This CDR3 region has 14 residues. In DNA form, the CDR3 reads TGTGCCAGCGCCGAGGAGGCAGGGTGGGGCATTCAGTACTTC. This codes for CASAEEAGWGIQYF.

The chain joins TRBV5-1 to TRBJ2-7; the match to TRBD2 covers 10 bases. Trimming removed 0 bases from V and 2 bases from J; junction bases left unmatched: 5. The CDR3 has 16 amino acids. Germline loops: CDR1 SGHRS, CDR2 YFSETQ. In DNA form, the CDR3 reads TGCGCCAGCAGCTTGGTGGCTAGCGGGGGCCCCTACGAGCAGTACTTC. It specifies CASSLVASGGPYEQYF. The whole variable domain, remainder taken from reference TRBV5-1 and TRBJ2-7, is KAGVTQTPRYLIKTRGQQVTLSCSPISGHRSVSWYQQTPGQGLQFLFEYFSETQRNKGNFPGRFSGRQFSNSRSEMNVSTLELGDSALYLCASSLVASGGPYEQYFGPGTRLTVT.

Ten or more counts support this clonotype. The V gene is TRBV27, the J gene TRBJ2-3; D is unclear. V was trimmed by 3 bases and J by 0 bases, leaving 7 bases between them. From germline, CDR1 is MNHEY and CDR2 SMNVEV (reference sequence). The CDR3 spans 14 residues. The CDR3 loop reads CASSFLSSTDTQYF. The CDR3 coding sequence is TGTGCCAGCAGTTTCCTCTCTAGCACAGATACGCAGTATTTT.

This chain links TRBV7-9 with TRBJ2-5; 8 bases align to TRBD1. Germline assignment: CDR1 SEHNR and CDR2 FQNEAQ (reference sequence). The trim removed 4 bases at V and 1 base at J, leaving 2 bases unmatched. The length of the CDR3 is 14 residues. This CDR3 is CASSWGQAQETQYF. DNA for the CDR3: TGTGCCAGCAGCTGGGGACAGGCCCAAGAGACCCAGTACTTC. The complete variable domain, with remaining parts taken from reference TRBV7-9 and TRBJ2-5, reads DTGVSQNPRHKITKRGQNVTFRCDPISEHNRLYWYRQTLGQGPEFLTYFQNEAQLEKSRLLSDRFSAERPKGSFSTLEIQRTEQGDSAMYLCASSWGQAQETQYFGPGTRLLVL.